This T cell receptor beta chain is drawn from a study of blood T cell repertoires in COVID-19. Study information: Both acute and convalescent COVID-19 samples were obtained from the United States, Italy and Spain. Nucleic acid was either cDNA or gDNA, and it came from T cells, B-cell-depleted T cells, or PBMCs.

This clone was counted between two and nine times. The CDR3 has 13 amino acids. Trimming shortened V by 4 bases and J by 5 bases, and 9 bases separated the two germline ends. Germline lookup yields CDR1 LNHDA and CDR2 SQIVND (reference sequence). Per the study methods: Scientists estimated how many nucleated cells there were by amplifying reference gene primers. Data came from immunoSEQ multiplex PCR; TCRdb stores just in-frame clones and leaves some out. The D gene and trimming were derived from the DNA, and the V and J assignments and clone size from that table. The top ten hold 13% to 15% of the sample, which has more than 12,000 clones, around 77% seen once.

The TCR sequence derives from a human donor in a cohort sampled during active COVID-19. The gene calls are TRBV19 and TRBJ2-1; D gene unclear. Sequencing was performed on peripheral blood. In nucleotides, the CDR3 is TGTGCCAGTAGTAGAAACAGAGACAATGAGCAGTTCTTC. Encoded protein: CASSRNRDNEQFF.